These 31 T cell receptor beta chains came from one sample sequenced in a study of beta chain features in type 1 diabetes. Expressed TCRB transcripts were sequenced, since all the RNA that had been isolated was reverse transcribed. The repertoire was sequenced with immunoSEQ multiplex PCR; TCRdb's copy has only in-frame clones and lacks some. There are fewer than 25,000 clones in the sample; over 60% occur only once, and 2% to 2.5% lies in the top ten. The specimen sequenced was Tregs from blood. The receptors shown here come from a woman aged 35 to 49 in good health.

This chain connects TRBV7-9 to TRBJ1-1; D call uncertain. Trimming left V 4 bases short and J 5 bases short, with 5 bases between. The CDR3 runs to 11 residues. The germline CDR1 and CDR2 sequences are SEHNR and FQNEAQ (reference sequence). DNA for the CDR3: TGTGCCAGCAGCTGGCTGACTGAAGCTTTCTTT. Residues: CASSWLTEAFF. Together with reference TRBV7-9 and TRBJ1-1, the CDR3 gives the full variable domain: DTGVSQNPRHKITKRGQNVTFRCDPISEHNRLYWYRQTLGQGPEFLTYFQNEAQLEKSRLLSDRFSAERPKGSFSTLEIQRTEQGDSAMYLCASSWLTEAFFGQGTRLTVV.

The gene calls are TRBV5-5 and TRBJ1-4; 10 positions match TRBD1. The CDR3 is made up of 17 amino acids. Germline V CDR1 and CDR2: SGHKS, YYEKEE (reference sequence). V lost 4 bases and J lost 3; bases outside the gene matches: 9. The chain's CDR3 is CASSVTGGASPNEKLFF. Here the CDR3 DNA reads TGTGCCAGCAGCGTGACAGGGGGCGCTTCCCCTAATGAAAAACTGTTTTTT. The variable domain in full, with the rest retrieved from reference TRBV5-5 and TRBJ1-4, is DAGVTQSPTHLIKTRGQQVTLRCSPISGHKSVSWYQQVLGQGPQFIFQYYEKEERGRGNFPDRFSARQFPNYSSELNVNALLLGDSALYLCASSVTGGASPNEKLFFGSGTQLSVL.

The chain links TRBV20-1 to TRBJ2-3; D uncertain. Per the germline V gene, CDR1 is DFQATT and CDR2 is SNEGSKA (reference sequence). There are 11 residues in the CDR3. With 6 bases removed from V and 2 bases from J, the gap between germline ends came to 6 bases. The CDR3 reads CSAVITDTQYF. CDR3 sequence (DNA): TGCAGTGCCGTTATCACAGATACGCAGTATTTT.

The chain recombines TRBV5-1 with TRBJ2-3, with TRBD2 identical over 13 bases. Per germline, CDR1 SGHRS and CDR2 YFSETQ. V shed 7 bases, J shed 1 base, and the junction held 0 bases outside the gene matches. The CDR3 covers 14 residues. CDR3 nucleotide sequence: TGCGCCAGCGGACTAGCGGGGGGCACAGATACGCAGTATTTT. The encoded protein is CASGLAGGTDTQYF.

This chain's CDR3 is CASSLGLAGNNEQFF. The CDR3 DNA follows: TGTGCCAGCAGCTTGGGACTAGCGGGGAACAATGAGCAGTTCTTC. The chain couples TRBV5-4 to TRBJ2-1; 11 bases match TRBD2. The junction had 1 base not matched to a gene; V was cut back by 0 bases and J by 5 bases. Germline V CDR1 and CDR2: SGHNT, YYREEE (reference sequence). The CDR3 sequence is 15 residues long.

V usage is TRBV15 and J usage is TRBJ2-1; D is uncertain. This CDR3 contains 15 residues. Germline V gives CDR1 LNHNV, CDR2 YYDKDF (reference sequence). The ends were cut back, 0 bases at V and 0 bases at J, with 6 bases in the middle. CDR3 DNA: TGTGCCACCAGCAGAGAAGAGAGCTCCTACAATGAGCAGTTCTTC. Translated: CATSREESSYNEQFF. Together with reference TRBV15 and TRBJ2-1, the CDR3 gives the full variable domain: DAMVIQNPRYQVTQFGKPVTLSCSQTLNHNVMYWYQQKSSQAPKLLFHYYDKDFNNEADTPDNFQSRRPNTSFCFLDIRSPGLGDTAMYLCATSREESSYNEQFFGPGTRLTVL.

The chain employs TRBV20-1 and TRBJ2-1; D possibly corresponds to TRBD2 (5 bases). Trimming stripped 5 bases from V and 10 bases from J, with 9 bases between. The CDR3 is 10 residues long. Looked up from germline, CDR1 is DFQATT and CDR2 is SNEGSKA (reference sequence). The CDR3 nucleotides read TGCAGTGCTTTAGCGCGGGAGCAGTTCTTC. Its translation: CSALAREQFF.

This chain joins TRBV7-2 and TRBJ2-5; D is possibly TRBD1 (6 bases). The DNA end favors TRBJ2-7, so the J call may be wrong. The CDR3 has 14 amino acids. Germline CDR1 and CDR2: SGHTA and FQGNSA. This chain's CDR3 is CASSFGRGPYEQYF. The CDR3 DNA sequence: TGTGCCAGCAGCTTTGGCAGGGGACCCTACGAGCAGTACTTC.

The V gene is TRBV23-1, the J gene TRBJ1-4; 10 bases fit TRBD1. TRBV23-1 is an ORF, and what it does is uncertain. J lost 0 bases, V lost 8 bases, and 9 bases had no gene match. This CDR3 comprises 17 residues. The CDR3 bases are TGCGCCAGCCCCAAGATTGGACAGGGGGCAACTAATGAAAAACTGTTTTTT. It codes for CASPKIGQGATNEKLFF.

This sequence joins TRBV2 and TRBJ2-7; TRBD1 is a possible D gene (5 bases). This CDR3 is built from 14 residues. V was trimmed by 5 bases and J by 0 bases, leaving 11 bases between them. CDR1 and CDR2 from the germline V gene are SNHLY and FYNNEI. The DNA for the CDR3 is TGTGCCAGCAGTTATGGACACCTCTCCTACGAGCAGTACTTC. Protein sequence: CASSYGHLSYEQYF.

This chain links TRBV29-1 with TRBJ2-3, with D unresolved. This CDR3 comprises 12 residues. V dropped 4 bases and J dropped 6 bases, with 11 bases sitting between them. CDR1 is SQVTM and CDR2 is ANQGSEA in the germline V gene. The CDR3 spells CSVAATGDTQYF. CDR3 sequence (DNA): TGCAGCGTTGCCGCAACCGGGGATACGCAGTATTTT.

The chain couples TRBV9 to TRBJ2-3; D not resolved. The CDR3 sequence is 13 residues long. Germline CDR1 reads SGDLS; CDR2 reads YYNGEE. Trimming removed 4 bases from V and 10 bases from J, with 16 bases in between. The DNA for the CDR3 is TGTGCCAGCAGCCCACGGCTAGGCCGGGCGCAGTATTTT. Protein product: CASSPRLGRAQYF.

This clone was seen just once. The chain has TRBV6-5 and TRBJ2-5; 9 bases agree with TRBD2. V gave up 4 bases and J gave up 5 bases; unmatched junction bases: 8. The germline V gene has CDR1 MNHEY and CDR2 SVGAGI. The CDR3 extends over 15 amino acids. The CDR3 reads CASSFMIAGAETQYF. DNA for the CDR3: TGTGCCAGCAGTTTCATGATAGCGGGGGCTGAGACCCAGTACTTC.

The chain joins TRBV4-1 to TRBJ2-7, with 7 bases that match TRBD1. The germline CDR1 and CDR2 sequences are MGHRA and YSYEKL. The CDR3 is made up of 15 amino acids. Trimming took 4 bases from V and 3 from J; bases not matched to a gene: 9. CDR3 in DNA: TGCGCCAGCAGCCCCACCACGGACAGGTTCTACGAGCAGTACTTC. Its protein product is CASSPTTDRFYEQYF.

The CDR3 DNA follows: TGCGCCAGCAGCGAGGGAGTGGAGACCCAGTACTTC. Residues: CASSEGVETQYF. The V call is TRBV5-1, the J call TRBJ2-5; D is possibly TRBD2 (5 bases). The CDR3 totals 12 residues. Trimming stripped 4 bases from V and 5 bases from J, with 9 bases between. The germline V gene has CDR1 SGHRS and CDR2 YFSETQ.

The CDR3 DNA reads as TGCGCCAGCAGCTTGGCCATGGGGAGGGGGACTAGCGACGAAGAGACCCAGTACTTC. It yields the protein CASSLAMGRGTSDEETQYF. This chain connects TRBV5-1 to TRBJ2-5, with TRBD2 matching 10 bases. V shed 0 bases, J shed 3 bases, and the junction held 14 bases outside the gene matches. The CDR3 has 19 residues. The V gene's germline CDR1 is SGHRS and CDR2 YFSETQ. The full variable domain, rest sourced from reference TRBV5-1 and TRBJ2-5, is KAGVTQTPRYLIKTRGQQVTLSCSPISGHRSVSWYQQTPGQGLQFLFEYFSETQRNKGNFPGRFSGRQFSNSRSEMNVSTLELGDSALYLCASSLAMGRGTSDEETQYFGPGTRLLVL.

This clone was observed a few times. The V gene is TRBV5-1, the J gene TRBJ2-5; 8 bases line up with TRBD2. The trim removed 5 bases at V and 3 bases at J, leaving 3 bases unmatched. Germline V gene lookup returns CDR1 SGHRS and CDR2 YFSETQ. CDR3 length equals 13 residues. CDR3 loop: CASSERGKETQYF. In nucleotides, the CDR3 is TGCGCCAGCAGTGAGCGGGGGAAAGAGACCCAGTACTTC.

The rearrangement links TRBV2 to TRBJ2-1; D is perhaps TRBD2 (7 bases). The CDR3 covers 13 residues. Trimming cost V 7 bases and J 9 bases, with 16 bases left between them. Germline V gene lookup returns CDR1 SNHLY and CDR2 FYNNEI. The CDR3: CASKGGRESEQFF. The CDR3 DNA is TGTGCCAGCAAGGGGGGGAGGGAGAGTGAGCAGTTCTTC.

This clone turned up a few times. The chain couples TRBV5-1 to TRBJ1-6; 9 nucleotides align to TRBD1. Germline V gene sequence: CDR1 SGHRS, CDR2 YFSETQ. This CDR3 has 15 residues. Trimming took 3 bases from V and 6 from J; bases not matched to a gene: 4. The CDR3 region has the DNA TGCGCCAGCAGCTCGATGGGACAGGGTAATTCACCCCTCCACTTT. It codes for CASSSMGQGNSPLHF.

This clone appeared a few times. The V call is TRBV5-1, the J call TRBJ2-2, with D perhaps matching TRBD2 (5 bases). Germline lookup yields CDR1 SGHRS and CDR2 YFSETQ. The CDR3 extends over 15 amino acids. Trimming shortened V by 0 bases and J by 2 bases, and 8 bases separated the two germline ends. CDR3 nucleotide sequence: TGCGCCAGCAGCTTGGTGGGGAGCAACACCGGGGAGCTGTTTTTT. As protein: CASSLVGSNTGELFF.

The rearrangement links TRBV4-3 to TRBJ2-5, with D perhaps matching TRBD2 (6 bases). The CDR3 spans 15 residues. Per the germline V gene, CDR1 is LGHNA and CDR2 is YSLEER. Trimming pared 2 bases from V and 0 bases from J, leaving 10 bases between. The CDR3 sequence: CASSQPRGNQETQYF. The CDR3 bases are TGCGCCAGCAGCCAACCCCGGGGGAACCAAGAGACCCAGTACTTC.

This clone was seen a single time. CDR3 sequence: CASSPVTGDYNEQFF. In nucleotides, the CDR3 is TGTGCCAGCTCACCGGTGACAGGGGACTACAATGAGCAGTTCTTC. This chain connects TRBV18 to TRBJ2-1; the match to TRBD1 covers 8 bases. This CDR3 spans 15 amino acids. The trim removed 3 bases at V and 3 bases at J, leaving 4 bases unmatched. Germline V gene data show CDR1 as KGHSH and CDR2 as LQKENI.

A single count supports this clone. The chain recombines TRBV7-2 with TRBJ2-1; 10 positions match TRBD1. CDR1 is SGHTA, CDR2 FQGNSA, per germline. The CDR3 has 15 residues. The junction had 6 bases not matched to a gene; V was cut back by 4 bases and J by 6 bases. The CDR3 region has the DNA TGTGCCAGCAGCTCCCGGACAGGGGGGGGCAATGAGCAGTTCTTC. This gives the protein CASSSRTGGGNEQFF.

The rearrangement links TRBV6-1 to TRBJ2-5; TRBD1 aligns across 7 bases. The J call may be incorrect, as the DNA end agrees better with TRBJ2-7. Germline CDR1 is MNHNS and CDR2 is SASEGT. This CDR3 region has 17 residues. CDR3: CASSEARGPGAPYEQYF. The CDR3 DNA follows: TGTGCCAGCAGTGAAGCGAGGGGGCCCGGGGCCCCCTACGAGCAGTACTTC.

This chain connects TRBV5-1 to TRBJ2-7, with TRBD1 identical over 9 bases. This CDR3 has 14 residues. Trimming took 3 bases from V and 3 from J; bases not matched to a gene: 4. Germline CDR1 reads SGHRS; CDR2 reads YFSETQ. In DNA form, the CDR3 reads TGCGCCAGCAGCTCGGGACAGGGAGGCTACGAGCAGTACTTC. It specifies CASSSGQGGYEQYF. Full variable domain (outside the CDR3, taken from reference TRBV5-1 and TRBJ2-7): KAGVTQTPRYLIKTRGQQVTLSCSPISGHRSVSWYQQTPGQGLQFLFEYFSETQRNKGNFPGRFSGRQFSNSRSEMNVSTLELGDSALYLCASSSGQGGYEQYFGPGTRLTVT.

The J gene is TRBJ2-5, the V gene TRBV14; 7 bases align to TRBD1. Per the germline V gene, CDR1 is SGHDN and CDR2 is FVKESK. Unmatched junction bases numbered 7, after V lost 1 base and J lost 5 bases. The CDR3 contains 15 residues. In nucleotides, the CDR3 is TGTGCCAGCAGCCAAGGATTAGGGGGCAGGGAGACCCAGTACTTC. It translates to CASSQGLGGRETQYF.

This chain uses TRBV14 with TRBJ2-3; 9 bases are shared with TRBD2. CDR3 length: 16 amino acids. Germline CDR1 SGHDN, CDR2 FVKESK. The V and J ends lost 3 bases and 0 bases, in that order; junction bases with no gene match: 4. In nucleotides, the CDR3 is TGTGCCAGCAGCCACCAGCGGGGGGTCAGCACAGATACGCAGTATTTT. Residues: CASSHQRGVSTDTQYF.

The J gene is TRBJ2-1, the V gene TRBV5-1; weak D call: TRBD2 (6 bases). Germline values: CDR1 SGHRS, CDR2 YFSETQ. The CDR3 totals 19 residues. V dropped 0 bases and J dropped 8 bases, with 27 bases sitting between them. CDR3 amino acids: CASSLAGGSLQTSFYEQFF. For the CDR3, the DNA is TGCGCCAGCAGCTTGGCCGGCGGCAGCTTGCAGACTAGTTTCTATGAGCAGTTCTTC.

This rearrangement joins TRBV18 to TRBJ1-3; D is unclear. Trimming left V 4 bases short and J 0 bases short, with 13 bases between. This CDR3 comprises 16 residues. The germline V gene has CDR1 KGHSH and CDR2 LQKENI. The CDR3 is CASSRIGGVSGNTIYF. The CDR3 nucleotides are TGTGCCAGCTCACGCATAGGTGGAGTCTCTGGAAACACCATATATTTT.

The J gene is TRBJ2-7, the V gene TRBV2; 8 nucleotides align to TRBD2. The length of the CDR3 is 12 residues. V shed 7 bases, J shed 6 bases, and the junction held 5 bases outside the gene matches. Germline values: CDR1 SNHLY, CDR2 FYNNEI. This CDR3 is CASTPAGGEQYF. CDR3 DNA: TGTGCCAGCACCCCCGCGGGAGGCGAGCAGTACTTC.

The chain links TRBV19 to TRBJ1-1; D is perhaps TRBD1 (6 bases). CDR1 LNHDA and CDR2 SQIVND come from the germline V gene (reference sequence). Trimming removed 3 bases from V and 0 bases from J, with 14 bases in between. CDR3 length: 16 residues. CDR3 amino acids: CASSISGRGLNTEAFF. The DNA for the CDR3 is TGTGCCAGTAGTATCTCGGGCAGGGGATTGAACACTGAAGCTTTCTTT. Complete variable domain (other parts from reference TRBV19 and TRBJ1-1): DGGITQSPKYLFRKEGQNVTLSCEQNLNHDAMYWYRQDPGQGLRLIYYSQIVNDFQKGDIAEGYSVSREKKESFPLTVTSAQKNPTAFYLCASSISGRGLNTEAFFGQGTRLTVV.